A selection of T cell receptor beta chains follows, all from one sample in a study of beta chain features in type 1 diabetes. Data came from immunoSEQ multiplex PCR; TCRdb stores just in-frame clones and leaves some out. The sample includes around 260,000 clones, 24% of them seen just once. Sequencing was performed on naive CD4+ T cells from blood. These receptors originate from a woman in her thirties with type 1 diabetes. Both conserved end residues are part of each CDR3. Each record gives: J gene, V gene, D gene, clone size, CDR3 DNA, CDR3 protein. A D gene is named only where the DNA matches it firmly. The size of a clone is reported for some rows only, either as once, few or many, or as a class for expanded clones.

J: TRBJ1-5
V: TRBV10-3
D: -
size: few
DNA: TGTGCCATCAGTGAGTCAAGACGGGACAATCAGCCCCAGCATTTT
CDR3: CAISESRRDNQPQHF

J: TRBJ2-7
V: TRBV4-1
D: -
size: few
DNA: TGTGCCAGCAGCCAAGTTGAGCACGGAGTCTATCTGAACTTC
CDR3: CASSQVEHGVYLNF

J: TRBJ1-4
V: TRBV2
D: -
size: few
DNA: TGTGCCAGCACCTCGACGGGTAATGAAAAACTGTTTTTT
CDR3: CASTSTGNEKLFF

J: TRBJ2-3
V: TRBV10-3
D: -
size: -
DNA: TGTGCCATCAGTGAAATCGGCACAGATACGCAGTATTTT
CDR3: CAISEIGTDTQYF

J: TRBJ1-1
V: TRBV13
D: TRBD1
size: -
DNA: TGTGCCAGCCGGACAGGGGGAATGAACACTGAAGCTTTCTTT
CDR3: CASRTGGMNTEAFF

J: TRBJ2-5
V: TRBV29-1
D: -
size: -
DNA: TGCAGCGTCGGCCGGGACTACCAAGAGACCCAGTACTTC
CDR3: CSVGRDYQETQYF

J: TRBJ2-5
V: TRBV18
D: TRBD2
size: -
DNA: TGTGCCAGCTCACCATCCTGGACGGGAGGGGAGACCCAGTACTTC
CDR3: CASSPSWTGGETQYF

J: TRBJ2-3
V: TRBV7-9
D: TRBD2
size: -
DNA: TGTGCCAGCAGTGATACTTGGACTAGCGGGAGCACAGATACGCAGTATTTT
CDR3: CASSDTWTSGSTDTQYF

J: TRBJ2-7
V: TRBV30
D: -
size: -
DNA: TGTGCCTGGAGCGAGGCGGATTCCTACGAGCAGTACTTC
CDR3: CAWSEADSYEQYF

J: TRBJ1-2
V: TRBV30
D: TRBD1
size: -
DNA: TGTGCCTGGAGTGGACAGGGAGGTTTTTCTGGCTACACCTTC
CDR3: CAWSGQGGFSGYTF

J: TRBJ1-5
V: TRBV5-1
D: -
size: few
DNA: TGCGCCAGCAGCCCAGGGGTGAGCAATCAGCCCCAGCATTTT
CDR3: CASSPGVSNQPQHF

J: TRBJ2-5
V: TRBV5-1
D: -
size: few
DNA: TGCGCCAGCAGCTTGTCCAGCGACCAAGAGACCCAGTACTTC
CDR3: CASSLSSDQETQYF

J: TRBJ1-5
V: TRBV9
D: TRBD1
size: -
DNA: TGTGCCAGCAGCAAAGGGACAGGGATGGGTCAGCCCCAGCATTTT
CDR3: CASSKGTGMGQPQHF

J: TRBJ2-3
V: TRBV5-4
D: TRBD2
size: few
DNA: TGTGCCAGCAGCTTGAGGTCTAGCGGGAGGACAGATACGCAGTATTTT
CDR3: CASSLRSSGRTDTQYF

J: TRBJ2-2
V: TRBV7-9
D: -
size: -
DNA: TGTGCCAGCAGCTACAGCCTCGGGACTGGCGGTGGGGAGCTGTTTTTT
CDR3: CASSYSLGTGGGELFF

J: TRBJ1-5
V: TRBV30
D: -
size: -
DNA: TGTGCCTGGAGTGTAGGGGGTCAGCCCCAGCATTTT
CDR3: CAWSVGGQPQHF

J: TRBJ1-1
V: TRBV18
D: -
size: -
DNA: TGTGCCAGCTCACCATTGCGGGACACTGAAGCTTTCTTT
CDR3: CASSPLRDTEAFF

J: TRBJ2-7
V: TRBV9
D: TRBD2
size: -
DNA: TGTGCCAGCAGCGTAGTCGTCGCGGGAGGCGAGCAGTACTTC
CDR3: CASSVVVAGGEQYF

J: TRBJ2-1
V: TRBV6-1
D: TRBD2
size: few
DNA: TGTGCCAGCAGTGTCCGGACTAGCGGGAGTAACGAGCAGTTCTTC
CDR3: CASSVRTSGSNEQFF

J: TRBJ2-7
V: TRBV28
D: TRBD1
size: few
DNA: TGTGCCAGCGGGGACAGATCGGAGTACTTC
CDR3: CASGDRSEYF

J: TRBJ1-2
V: TRBV29-1
D: -
size: few
DNA: TGCAGCGTTGGACTCGACTACGGTTTTAACTATGGCTACACCTTC
CDR3: CSVGLDYGFNYGYTF

J: TRBJ1-1
V: TRBV29-1
D: -
size: few
DNA: TGCAGCGTCGGGGGGGCAGGGGCAAACACTGAAGCTTTCTTT
CDR3: CSVGGAGANTEAFF

J: TRBJ2-5
V: TRBV7-9
D: -
size: -
DNA: TGTGCCAGCAGCTTAGGACAGCCTCAAGAGACCCAGTACTTC
CDR3: CASSLGQPQETQYF

J: TRBJ2-5
V: TRBV6-1
D: -
size: -
DNA: TGTGCCAGCCGACGGCGCGGGACGGAGACCCAGTACTTC
CDR3: CASRRRGTETQYF

J: TRBJ1-1
V: TRBV15
D: -
size: few
DNA: TGTGCCACCAGCAAAGGGAGGGGAGACACTGAAGCTTTCTTT
CDR3: CATSKGRGDTEAFF

J: TRBJ2-2
V: TRBV2
D: TRBD1
size: -
DNA: TGTGCCAGCAGGGACAGGTTCTCCACCGGGGAGCTGTTTTTT
CDR3: CASRDRFSTGELFF

J: TRBJ2-7
V: TRBV28
D: TRBD1
size: -
DNA: TGTGCCAGCAGTATGGGACAGGGGGCGCGATACGAGCAGTACTTC
CDR3: CASSMGQGARYEQYF

J: TRBJ2-1
V: TRBV14
D: -
size: few
DNA: TGTGCCAGCAGCCTCGTAGACTCCTACAATGAGCAGTTCTTC
CDR3: CASSLVDSYNEQFF

J: TRBJ2-1
V: TRBV21-1
D: -
size: -
DNA: TGTGCCAGCAGCACTAGCGGAAACAATGAGCAGTTCTTC
CDR3: CASSTSGNNEQFF

J: TRBJ1-2
V: TRBV6-9
D: -
size: few
DNA: TGTGCCGGCTTCGAACGAGGGAGAGTCGGTGGCTACACCTTC
CDR3: CAGFERGRVGGYTF

J: TRBJ1-5
V: TRBV30
D: TRBD1
size: -
DNA: TGTGCCTGGAGTTTCGACAGGGGGGTGAATCAGCCCCAGCATTTT
CDR3: CAWSFDRGVNQPQHF

J: TRBJ2-7
V: TRBV5-5
D: -
size: -
DNA: TGTGCCAGCAGCTTGGGCGAACCCCTACTCTACGAGCAGTACTTC
CDR3: CASSLGEPLLYEQYF

J: TRBJ2-3
V: TRBV28
D: -
size: few
DNA: TGTGCCAGCAGTTTGTTAGCAGATACGCAGTATTTT
CDR3: CASSLLADTQYF

J: TRBJ1-2
V: TRBV20-1
D: TRBD1
size: few
DNA: TGCAGTGCTAGGGGGGACAGGGGCTACACCTTC
CDR3: CSARGDRGYTF

J: TRBJ2-6
V: TRBV11-2
D: -
size: -
DNA: TGTGCCAGCAGCTTATCCCCAGGGACTGGGGCCAACGTCCTGACTTTC
CDR3: CASSLSPGTGANVLTF

J: TRBJ2-1
V: TRBV11-2
D: TRBD2
size: -
DNA: TGTGCCAGCAGCGTTCCCCCGGGACTAGCGGGCTACAATGAGCAGTTCTTC
CDR3: CASSVPPGLAGYNEQFF

J: TRBJ2-5
V: TRBV4-1
D: -
size: -
DNA: TGCGCCAGCAGCCAAGGGACGGGACTGGGCAGGGAGACCCAGTACTTC
CDR3: CASSQGTGLGRETQYF

J: TRBJ1-5
V: TRBV15
D: -
size: few
DNA: TGTGCCACCGGGTCGGGGGTCGGTGATCAGCCCCAGCATTTT
CDR3: CATGSGVGDQPQHF

J: TRBJ1-2
V: TRBV6-5
D: -
size: few
DNA: TGTGCCAGCAGTCAGACAGTTAACTATGGCTACACCTTC
CDR3: CASSQTVNYGYTF

J: TRBJ2-6
V: TRBV7-9
D: TRBD2
size: -
DNA: TGTGCCAGCAGCACCGGGACTAGCGCTGGGGCCAACGTCCTGACTTTC
CDR3: CASSTGTSAGANVLTF

J: TRBJ2-3
V: TRBV28
D: TRBD2
size: -
DNA: TGTGCCAGCAGTTTCCCGACTAGCGGGGGGGGAATAGATACGCAGTATTTT
CDR3: CASSFPTSGGGIDTQYF

J: TRBJ2-3
V: TRBV30
D: -
size: -
DNA: TGTGCATGGGAGGTCGGGACAGATACGCAGTATTTT
CDR3: CAWEVGTDTQYF

J: TRBJ2-7
V: TRBV29-1
D: TRBD1
size: -
DNA: TGCAGCGTTGGGGACAGGGTTTGGTCCTACGAGCAGTACTTC
CDR3: CSVGDRVWSYEQYF

J: TRBJ1-2
V: TRBV5-1
D: -
size: -
DNA: TGCGCCAGCAGCTTGAATGGGGCCACTAACTATGGCTACACCTTC
CDR3: CASSLNGATNYGYTF

J: TRBJ2-3
V: TRBV5-4
D: TRBD2
size: -
DNA: TGTGCCAGCAGCTTGTGGCGGGGGACAGATACGCAGTATTTT
CDR3: CASSLWRGTDTQYF

J: TRBJ2-3
V: TRBV28
D: TRBD2
size: -
DNA: TGTGCCAGCACCGCACCGTATGGACTAGCGGGAGCGGAGGATACGCAGTATTTT
CDR3: CASTAPYGLAGAEDTQYF

J: TRBJ2-1
V: TRBV5-4
D: -
size: few
DNA: TGTGCCAGCAGCTTGGGGAGAAATGAGCAGTTCTTC
CDR3: CASSLGRNEQFF

J: TRBJ2-5
V: TRBV5-1
D: -
size: few
DNA: TGCGCCAGCAGCTTGGCCCTTGGCGGCCGAGGTAAAGAGTACTTC
CDR3: CASSLALGGRGKEYF

J: TRBJ1-2
V: TRBV4-2
D: -
size: -
DNA: TGTGCCAGCAGCCAAGGCTTACAGGGAATGGGTGGCTACACCTTC
CDR3: CASSQGLQGMGGYTF

J: TRBJ2-7
V: TRBV7-9
D: -
size: few
DNA: TGTGCCAGCAGCTTACAGGGTTCCCACGAGCAGTACTTC
CDR3: CASSLQGSHEQYF

J: TRBJ2-7
V: TRBV19
D: -
size: -
DNA: TGTGCCAGTTCACCAACACCGGGCGAGCAGTACTTC
CDR3: CASSPTPGEQYF

J: TRBJ2-1
V: TRBV4-1
D: TRBD2
size: few
DNA: TGCGCCAGCAGCCAACCTCCTTCTAGCGGTAGCTCCTACAATGAGCAGTTCTTC
CDR3: CASSQPPSSGSSYNEQFF

J: TRBJ2-1
V: TRBV2
D: -
size: few
DNA: TGTGCCAGCAGTGAATCGGGGTCGTTTTCAGGAGAGCAGTTCTTC
CDR3: CASSESGSFSGEQFF

J: TRBJ2-5
V: TRBV5-1
D: -
size: -
DNA: TGCGCCAGCAGCTTGGCCTTGGGGAGGCAAGAGACCCAGTACTTC
CDR3: CASSLALGRQETQYF

J: TRBJ2-3
V: TRBV7-2
D: TRBD2
size: -
DNA: TGTGCCAGCAGACTAGCGGGGACCACAGATACGCAGTATTTT
CDR3: CASRLAGTTDTQYF

J: TRBJ1-3
V: TRBV30
D: -
size: once
DNA: TGTGCCTGGAGCACGGGACACCGGACCAACACCATATATTTT
CDR3: CAWSTGHRTNTIYF